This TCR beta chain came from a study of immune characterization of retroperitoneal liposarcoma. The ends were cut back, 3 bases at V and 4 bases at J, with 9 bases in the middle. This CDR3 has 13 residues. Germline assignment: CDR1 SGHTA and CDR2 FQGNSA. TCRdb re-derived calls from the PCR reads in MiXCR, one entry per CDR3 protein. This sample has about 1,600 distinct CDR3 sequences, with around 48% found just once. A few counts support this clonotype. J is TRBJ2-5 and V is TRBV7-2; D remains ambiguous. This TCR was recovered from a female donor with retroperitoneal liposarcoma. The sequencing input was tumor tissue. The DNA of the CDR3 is TGTGCCAGCAGCTTTCAGGTGGGAGAGACCCAGTACTTC. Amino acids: CASSFQVGETQYF.